The clone carrying this T cell receptor beta chain was counted a few times. Its antigen is not known. The entry originates in a study of T-cell reconstitution after alpha-beta-depleted transplantation in children. A library of TCRbeta sequences, prepared with unique molecular identifiers, was generated. TCRdb re-called the PCR reads with MiXCR, one entry per CDR3 protein. The top ten hold about 2% of the sample, which has hundreds of thousands of distinct CDR3 sequences, over 10% seen once. With 3 bases removed from V and 3 bases from J, the gap between germline ends came to 21 bases. The germline V gene encodes CDR1 MNHEY and CDR2 SVGAGI. The CDR3 is made up of 18 amino acids. The study, taken as a whole, reports: Expanded graft clones, several hundred of them, were reportedly the source of alpha-beta T cells about two months after transplant.

Sequencing used PBMCs, mostly from graft donor cells, obtained 360 days after TCRalphabeta/CD19-depleted stem cell transplant. This clonotype originated in a male patient aged 10 to 17 who had a stem cell transplant for acute myeloid leukemia, so the T cells may come from the graft donor. The rearrangement joins TRBV6-5 to TRBJ2-1; D unclear. DNA for the CDR3: TGTGCCAGCAGTTATTCCCCCTACAGTACTCCCTACTACAATGAGCAGTTCTTC. It is translated as CASSYSPYSTPYYNEQFF.